These 20 T cell receptor beta chains were sequenced from one sample in a study of blood T cell repertoires in COVID-19. Assay used: immunoSEQ multiplex PCR; TCRdb lists only in-frame clones, some missing. The table includes roughly 200,000 clones, approximately 86% detected once. The sequenced material came from peripheral blood. The receptors here all came from a man in his 60s with acute or convalescent COVID-19.

This rearrangement joins TRBV4-2 to TRBJ2-1; 11 nucleotides align to TRBD2. The CDR3 spans 19 residues. Losses at the gene ends were 0 bases for V and 9 bases for J; bases not matched to a gene: 16. CDR1 LGHNA and CDR2 YNFKEQ come from the germline V gene. CDR3 sequence (DNA): TGTGCCAGCAGCCAAGATCCCGCCGTTGGTAGCGGGGGGGGGAGTGAGCAGTTCTTC. Protein product: CASSQDPAVGSGGGSEQFF.

The V gene is TRBV7-2, the J gene TRBJ2-3; 7 bases are shared with TRBD2. Unmatched junction bases numbered 10, after V lost 5 bases and J lost 2 bases. This CDR3 comprises 16 residues. Germline V gene sequence: CDR1 SGHTA, CDR2 FQGNSA. The CDR3 bases are TGTGCCAGCAGCCCCAGAGGGACTACTATCACAGATACGCAGTATTTT. Translating gives CASSPRGTTITDTQYF.

In DNA form, the CDR3 reads TGTGCCAGCGGCCGGGGGAGGGAAGCCCGAAACACCATATATTTT. Amino acids: CASGRGREARNTIYF. V gene TRBV28 combines with J gene TRBJ1-3; D may be TRBD1 (5 bases). The germline V gene encodes CDR1 MDHEN and CDR2 SYDVKM. Trimming removed 8 bases from V and 5 bases from J, with 19 bases in between. There are 15 residues in the CDR3. The full variable domain, completed using reference TRBV28 and TRBJ1-3, is DVKVTQSSRYLVKRTGEKVFLECVQDMDHENMFWYRQDPGLGLRLIYFSYDVKMKEKGDIPEGYSVSREKKERFSLILESASTNQTSMYLCASGRGREARNTIYFGEGSWLTVV.

This sequence joins TRBV15 and TRBJ1-5; tentative D call: TRBD1 (5 bases). Germline V CDR1 and CDR2: LNHNV, YYDKDF (reference sequence). The CDR3 sequence is 16 residues long. The V and J ends lost 0 bases and 3 bases respectively, with 12 bases between them. The DNA of the CDR3 is TGTGCCACCAGCAGAGATGCGGGGGTGAACAATCAGCCCCAGCATTTT. This encodes CATSRDAGVNNQPQHF.

The CDR3 coding sequence is TGTGCCAGCAGTGGGGGCCCAGCCGCCTACGAGCAGTACTTC. Protein product: CASSGGPAAYEQYF. This chain connects TRBV25-1 to TRBJ2-7; weak D call: TRBD1 (5 bases). This CDR3 has 14 amino acids. In germline, CDR1 is MGHDK, CDR2 SYGVNS. The V end lost 4 bases, the J end lost 2 bases, and 12 bases lay between the germline ends.

The V and J genes are TRBV29-1 and TRBJ2-7, with 8 bases fitting TRBD2. V was clipped by 5 bases and J by 5 bases; unmatched bases: 11. The CDR3 sequence is 14 residues long. CDR1 and CDR2 from the germline V gene are SQVTM and ANQGSEA. CDR3 nucleotide sequence: TGCAGCGTTTTAGTAAGGGGACTAGAAGACGAGCAGTACTTC. This sequence encodes CSVLVRGLEDEQYF.

The V and J genes are TRBV7-2 and TRBJ2-2; 9 bases match TRBD2. The CDR3 runs to 17 residues. The germline V gene encodes CDR1 SGHTA and CDR2 FQGNSA. With 5 bases clipped from V and 4 bases from J, the junction kept 11 bases outside the gene matches. The CDR3: CASSPVGRGGGTGELFF. The CDR3 DNA reads TGTGCCAGCAGCCCAGTTGGCCGCGGGGGGGGCACCGGGGAGCTGTTTTTT.

The genes are TRBV2 and TRBJ2-5; 12 bases align to TRBD1. V lost 7 bases and J lost 5; bases outside the gene matches: 8. The CDR3 is 15 amino acids. CDR1 and CDR2 (germline): SNHLY, FYNNEI. In DNA, the CDR3 is TGTGCCAGCAATTCTTGGGGGACAGGGGGCGAGACCCAGTACTTC. Translation: CASNSWGTGGETQYF.

V and J are TRBV5-1 and TRBJ2-7, with 8 positions matching TRBD1. The junction had 2 bases not matched to a gene; V was cut back by 4 bases and J by 2 bases. Germline V gives CDR1 SGHRS, CDR2 YFSETQ. CDR3 length: 13 amino acids. CDR3 loop: CASSMGQAYEQYF. CDR3 nucleotide sequence: TGCGCCAGCAGCATGGGACAGGCCTACGAGCAGTACTTC. Filled out from reference TRBV5-1 and TRBJ2-7, the complete variable domain reads KAGVTQTPRYLIKTRGQQVTLSCSPISGHRSVSWYQQTPGQGLQFLFEYFSETQRNKGNFPGRFSGRQFSNSRSEMNVSTLELGDSALYLCASSMGQAYEQYFGPGTRLTVT.

This chain links TRBV6-2 or TRBV6-3 with TRBJ2-1; 7 nucleotides match TRBD2. Unmatched junction bases numbered 15, after V lost 5 bases and J lost 8 bases. The CDR3 consists of 16 residues. The germline gives CDR1 MNHEY, CDR2 SVGEGT. The CDR3 spells CASSREGSGGVDEQFF. CDR3 nucleotides: TGTGCCAGCAGTAGGGAGGGCAGCGGAGGAGTCGATGAGCAGTTCTTC.

The chain is built from TRBV19 and TRBJ2-1; D perhaps matches TRBD2 (6 bases). The CDR3 is made up of 15 amino acids. With 0 bases removed from V and 6 bases from J, the gap between germline ends came to 12 bases. CDR1 and CDR2 (germline): LNHDA, SQIVND (reference sequence). This CDR3 is CASSIDRGGTNEQFF. CDR3 DNA: TGTGCCAGTAGTATAGATCGTGGGGGGACCAATGAGCAGTTCTTC.

There are many counts of this clone. Other DNA sequences in the same sample also yield this CDR3. This sequence joins TRBV29-1 and TRBJ2-7, with D possibly being TRBD1 (6 bases). The V and J ends lost 4 bases and 2 bases respectively, with 9 bases between them. Germline V gene lookup returns CDR1 SQVTM and CDR2 ANQGSEA. The length of the CDR3 is 12 residues. In nucleotides, the CDR3 is TGCAGCGTTGTATCAGGGGCCTACGAGCAGTACTTC. This codes for CSVVSGAYEQYF.

This sequence joins TRBV6-5 and TRBJ1-2, with 7 bases matching TRBD1. The CDR3 loop spans 12 amino acids. CDR1 MNHEY and CDR2 SVGAGI come from the germline V gene. After removal of 7 bases from V and 7 bases from J, the junction contained 6 bases not matched to a gene. The DNA for the CDR3 is TGTGCCAGCAAGGGGGCAGGCGGTGGCTACACCTTC. Protein product: CASKGAGGGYTF.

The V call is TRBV5-1, the J call TRBJ2-7; the D gene is possibly TRBD2 (5 bases). Trimming stripped 3 bases from V and 3 bases from J, with 7 bases between. Germline V gives CDR1 SGHRS, CDR2 YFSETQ. The CDR3 contains 12 residues. CDR3 bases: TGCGCCAGCAGCTACGAGGGCTACGAGCAGTACTTC. Residues: CASSYEGYEQYF.

This chain uses TRBV7-2 with TRBJ2-5; a possible D gene is TRBD1 (5 bases). CDR1 SGHTA and CDR2 FQGNSA come from the germline V gene. This CDR3 has 11 amino acids. V lost 4 bases, J lost 7 bases, and 7 bases lay in between. CDR3 region: CASSYTGTQYF. Here the CDR3 DNA reads TGTGCCAGCAGCTATACAGGGACCCAGTACTTC.

The chain couples TRBV6-5 to TRBJ2-7; TRBD2 is a possible D gene (6 bases). Germline V lookup: CDR1 MNHEY, CDR2 SVGAGI. The CDR3 covers 13 residues. V gave up 6 bases and J gave up 3 bases, with 12 bases separating them. As DNA, the CDR3 is TGTGCCAGCAGCGGGGACTCCGACTACGAGCAGTACTTC. This gives the protein CASSGDSDYEQYF.

V is TRBV3-1 (or the pseudogene TRBV3-2) and J is TRBJ1-1; 11 nucleotides agree with TRBD1. CDR3 size: 16 residues. Trimming cost V 3 bases and J 5 bases; bases outside gene matches: 8. Germline-derived CDR1 and CDR2 are LGHDT and YNNKEL (reference sequence). As DNA, the CDR3 is TGTGCCAGCAGCCAGGGGTCCGGGACAGGGGGGACTGAAGCTTTCTTT. Protein sequence: CASSQGSGTGGTEAFF.

This clone was seen a handful of times. This chain links TRBV9 with TRBJ2-2, with TRBD2 identical over 11 bases. This CDR3 comprises 18 residues. V shed 0 bases and J 4 bases; nucleotides not matched to a gene: 8. The germline CDR1 and CDR2 sequences are SGDLS and YYNGEE. The DNA for the CDR3 is TGTGCCAGCAGCGTAGGAGTAGCGGGGGGGCCGGGCACCGGGGAGCTGTTTTTT. Amino acids: CASSVGVAGGPGTGELFF.

This chain links TRBV5-8 with TRBJ1-1; no firm D call. The CDR3 is made up of 15 amino acids. Germline lookup yields CDR1 SGHTS and CDR2 YDEGEE. Trimming took 1 base from V and 13 from J, leaving 23 bases between them. The CDR3 loop reads CASSLNHAGSAVSFF. The CDR3 bases are TGTGCCAGCAGCTTGAACCACGCGGGATCGGCCGTGAGTTTCTTT.

DNA for the CDR3: TGTGCCAGCAACCCGGACAGGGGGAGACAAGAGACCCAGTACTTC. Its translation is CASNPDRGRQETQYF. This rearrangement joins TRBV6-5 to TRBJ2-5, with 10 bases aligning to TRBD1. The CDR3 has 15 amino acids. In germline, CDR1 is MNHEY, CDR2 SVGAGI. V lost 7 bases to trimming and J lost 2 bases; unmatched junction nucleotides: 7.